This TCR beta chain was recorded in a study of blood T cell repertoires in COVID-19. At the level of the study: COVID-19 samples, acute and convalescent, were from the United States, Italy and Spain. T cells, B-cell-depleted T cells, or PBMCs provided the cDNA or gDNA that served as material.

As processed by the authors: Amplification of reference gene primers provided the estimated nucleated cell counts. Only in-frame clones appear in the TCRdb table, and some are missing; sequencing was by immunoSEQ multiplex PCR. That table gives V, J and clone size, and the DNA gave D and trimming. The sample shows a few hundred thousand clones, 85% to 90% of them seen only once. From germline, CDR1 is LNHDA and CDR2 SQIVND (reference sequence). There are 15 residues in the CDR3. V was pared by 7 bases and J by 6 bases, with 19 bases between. The sequencing input was peripheral blood. The gene calls are TRBV19 and TRBJ2-4; tentative D call: TRBD2 (6 bases). The sequence came from a human donor in a cohort sampled during active COVID-19. CDR3 residues: CASTPRGRRGNIQYF. CDR3 sequence (DNA): TGTGCCAGTACGCCTCGCGGCAGGCGGGGAAACATTCAGTACTTC.